Listed below are T cell receptor beta chains from one sample, sequenced in a study of cytomegalovirus exposure and HLA in healthy donors. Assay: immunoSEQ multiplex PCR; the TCRdb copy retains only in-frame clones and omits some. The sample carries about 130,000 clones, roughly three quarters recorded once. The sequencing sample was made of PBMCs. The receptors shown here come from a woman aged 18-29 years in good health and CMV-seronegative. The CDR3 runs from the conserved cysteine through the conserved F or W. Fields, in order: clone size, CDR3 length, V gene, D gene, J gene, CDR3 DNA, CDR3 protein. D genes are given only for firm matches. Where a row states a size, it is once, few, many or the class of an expanded clone; other rows omit it.

>once|16|TRBV30|NA|TRBJ2-7
TGTGCCTGGAGTCCATTTAGCGGAACCCCCTCCTACGAGCAGTACTTC
CAWSPFSGTPSYEQYF
>NA|12|TRBV7-9|NA|TRBJ2-5
TGTGCCAGCAGCTTAGTACGGGAGACCCAGTACTTC
CASSLVRETQYF
>few|17|TRBV4-1|TRBD1|TRBJ1-2
TGCGCCAGCAGCCAAGTTCTATTGTTGGGACAGTACGGTGGCTACACCTTC
CASSQVLLLGQYGGYTF
>NA|14|TRBV11-3|NA|TRBJ2-2
TGTGCCAGCAGCGGGCGTTATGGCACCGGGGAGCTGTTTTTT
CASSGRYGTGELFF
>NA|18|TRBV11-2|NA|TRBJ1-3
TGTGCCAGCAGCTTAGCGGAGACAGGCTTATCATCTGGAAACACCATATATTTT
CASSLAETGLSSGNTIYF
>NA|17|TRBV9|NA|TRBJ2-1
TGTGCCAGCACCCCAGGTGTCATGCAACTGGTGTACAATGAGCAGTTCTTC
CASTPGVMQLVYNEQFF
>NA|15|TRBV27|TRBD1|TRBJ1-2
TGTGCCAGCAGTTACTCGGGACAGAACATTAACGGCTACACCTTC
CASSYSGQNINGYTF
>NA|15|TRBV4-2|NA|TRBJ1-1
TGTGCCAGCAGCCAAGCCGTGAGCGGGGACACTGAAGCTTTCTTT
CASSQAVSGDTEAFF
>NA|15|TRBV9|TRBD1|TRBJ2-7
TGTGCCAGCAGCGCCCGGGGACAGGGTCGCTACGAGCAGTACTTC
CASSARGQGRYEQYF
>once|14|TRBV9|TRBD2|TRBJ2-5
TGTGCCAGCAGCGTAGCTAGCGGGAGAGAGACCCAGTACTTC
CASSVASGRETQYF
>NA|16|TRBV4-2|TRBD2|TRBJ2-5
TGTGCCAGCAGCCAAGATAGGACTAGCGGGAGTGAGACCCAGTACTTC
CASSQDRTSGSETQYF
>NA|14|TRBV5-6|TRBD2|TRBJ2-7
TGTGCCAGTAATCTAGCGGGAAAGTCCTACGAGCAGTACTTC
CASNLAGKSYEQYF
>NA|15|TRBV5-1|NA|TRBJ2-2
TGCGCCAGCAGCTCGGAGGGACAGTCGACCGGGGAGCTGTTTTTT
CASSSEGQSTGELFF
>NA|16|TRBV7-2|TRBD2|TRBJ2-1
TGTGCCAGCAGCTTAGCGCTGGCTAGCGGGAGGAGTGAGCAGTTCTTC
CASSLALASGRSEQFF
>NA|13|TRBV2|NA|TRBJ1-5
TGTGCCACCGGTGGGAGGGACAATCAGCCCCAGCATTTT
CATGGRDNQPQHF
>NA|15|TRBV6-5|NA|TRBJ1-3
TGTGCCAGCAGCCTGGTGCGGGGGTCCGGAAACACCATATATTTT
CASSLVRGSGNTIYF
>NA|13|TRBV6-5|NA|TRBJ1-1
TGTGCCAGCAGGGCCTTAATGAACACTGAAGCTTTCTTT
CASRALMNTEAFF
>NA|13|TRBV10-1|NA|TRBJ2-3
TGCGCCAGCAGCCCGGTGGAGCAAGATACGCAGTATTTT
CASSPVEQDTQYF
>NA|14|TRBV29-1|NA|TRBJ1-1
TGCAGCGTTGAAATGAGGGGGAGGAACACTGAAGCTTTCTTT
CSVEMRGRNTEAFF
>NA|17|TRBV30|NA|TRBJ2-7
TGTGCCTGGAGTCCTACCTGGGACACCTTAACCCTCTACGAGCAGTACTTC
CAWSPTWDTLTLYEQYF
>NA|16|TRBV5-1|NA|TRBJ1-4
TGCGCCAGCAGCCCGACTGGGGCAGGTTATAATGAAAAACTGTTTTTT
CASSPTGAGYNEKLFF
>NA|14|TRBV5-1|TRBD2|TRBJ2-5
TGCGCCAGCAGCCTTAGCGGGGGAAAAGAGACCCAGTACTTC
CASSLSGGKETQYF
>NA|12|TRBV27|NA|TRBJ1-2
TGTGCCACCATATCGGGGGTCTATGGCTACACCTTC
CATISGVYGYTF
>NA|15|TRBV7-9|NA|TRBJ2-2
TGTGCCAGCAGCCCGACGGCGGCAAGCACCGGGGAGCTGTTTTTT
CASSPTAASTGELFF
>NA|14|TRBV30|NA|TRBJ2-1
TGTGCCTGGACCCGAGACAGCGGGTACAATGAGCAGTTCTTC
CAWTRDSGYNEQFF
>NA|14|TRBV19|NA|TRBJ2-2
TGTGCCAGTATGGGACTGTCGAACACCGGGGAGCTGTTTTTT
CASMGLSNTGELFF
>NA|14|TRBV2|TRBD1|TRBJ1-2
TGTGCCAGCACAGAACAGGGGGCTGTGGCTGGCTACACCTTC
CASTEQGAVAGYTF
>NA|14|TRBV6-5|NA|TRBJ2-2
TGTGCCAGCAGGCAGGGCGGTTATACCGGGGAGCTGTTTTTT
CASRQGGYTGELFF
>NA|15|TRBV6-1|TRBD2|TRBJ2-1
TGTGCCAGCAGTCACGTATCGGGAGGCCCAAATGAGCAGTTCTTC
CASSHVSGGPNEQFF
>NA|15|TRBV9|TRBD1|TRBJ2-5
TGTGCCAGCAGCGTAGGGGGACAGAGACAAGAGACCCAGTACTTC
CASSVGGQRQETQYF
>NA|13|TRBV7-2|NA|TRBJ1-1
TGTGCTACCAGTTGGGCGGGGAGTACTGAAGCTTTCTTT
CATSWAGSTEAFF
>NA|15|TRBV14|NA|TRBJ1-3
TGTGCCAGCAGCCACCACGGGACATACGGAAACACCATATATTTT
CASSHHGTYGNTIYF
>NA|14|TRBV5-4|NA|TRBJ1-2
TGTGCCAGCAGCTCCTGGGGCGTAACCTATGGCTACACCTTC
CASSSWGVTYGYTF
>NA|14|TRBV10-3|NA|TRBJ1-1
TGTGCCATCAGTCCTCTTCAGGGGCACACTGAAGCTTTCTTT
CAISPLQGHTEAFF
>NA|17|TRBV19|NA|TRBJ1-5
TGTGCCAGTAGTATCGGCGCAGGGCGTCCGGGCAATCAGCCCCAGCATTTT
CASSIGAGRPGNQPQHF
>NA|15|TRBV15|TRBD2|TRBJ2-7
TGTGCCACCAGCAGCCGGACTAGCGGCACCTACGAGCAGTACTTC
CATSSRTSGTYEQYF